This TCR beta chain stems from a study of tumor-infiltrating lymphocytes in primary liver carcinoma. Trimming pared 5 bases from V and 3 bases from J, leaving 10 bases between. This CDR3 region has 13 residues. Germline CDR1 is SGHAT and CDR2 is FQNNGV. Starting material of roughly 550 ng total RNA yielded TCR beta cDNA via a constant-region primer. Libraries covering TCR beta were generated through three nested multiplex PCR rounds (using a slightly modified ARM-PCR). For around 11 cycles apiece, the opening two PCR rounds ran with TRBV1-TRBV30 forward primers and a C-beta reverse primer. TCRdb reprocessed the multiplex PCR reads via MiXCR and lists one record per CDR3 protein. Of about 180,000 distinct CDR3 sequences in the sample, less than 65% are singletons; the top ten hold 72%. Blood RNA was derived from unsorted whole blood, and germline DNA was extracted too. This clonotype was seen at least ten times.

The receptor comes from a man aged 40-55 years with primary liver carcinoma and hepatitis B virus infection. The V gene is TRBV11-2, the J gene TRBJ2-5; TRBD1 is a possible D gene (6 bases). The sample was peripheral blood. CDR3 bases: TGTGCCAGCAGCACCAGGACAGAAGAGACCCAGTACTTC. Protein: CASSTRTEETQYF. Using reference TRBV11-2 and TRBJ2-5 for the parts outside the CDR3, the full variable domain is EAGVAQSPRYKIIEKRQSVAFWCNPISGHATLYWYQQILGQGPKLLIQFQNNGVVDDSQLPKDRFSAERLKGVDSTLKIQPAKLEDSAVYLCASSTRTEETQYFGPGTRLLVL.